This T cell receptor (beta chain) derives from a study of blood T cell repertoires in COVID-19. The CDR3 consists of 14 residues. Germline lookup yields CDR1 MNHEY and CDR2 SVGAGI. V was cut by 9 bases and J by 6 bases, with 20 bases left in between. Original data processing: Reference gene primers were amplified, and this amplification served to estimate nucleated cell counts. The assay was immunoSEQ multiplex PCR, and TCRdb's table has in-frame clones only and misses some. V, J and clone size are taken as reported in that table, and D and trimming were inferred from the DNA itself. The sample yields 250,000 or so clones, just over 85% seen once.

The specimen was peripheral blood. This receptor was taken from a woman in her thirties with active or convalescent COVID-19. The chain recombines TRBV6-5 with TRBJ1-2; perhaps TRBD1 as D (5 bases). The DNA of the CDR3 is TGTGCCAGTGGTTTAAGGGGAGGGGCTGATGGCTACACCTTC. Protein: CASGLRGGADGYTF.